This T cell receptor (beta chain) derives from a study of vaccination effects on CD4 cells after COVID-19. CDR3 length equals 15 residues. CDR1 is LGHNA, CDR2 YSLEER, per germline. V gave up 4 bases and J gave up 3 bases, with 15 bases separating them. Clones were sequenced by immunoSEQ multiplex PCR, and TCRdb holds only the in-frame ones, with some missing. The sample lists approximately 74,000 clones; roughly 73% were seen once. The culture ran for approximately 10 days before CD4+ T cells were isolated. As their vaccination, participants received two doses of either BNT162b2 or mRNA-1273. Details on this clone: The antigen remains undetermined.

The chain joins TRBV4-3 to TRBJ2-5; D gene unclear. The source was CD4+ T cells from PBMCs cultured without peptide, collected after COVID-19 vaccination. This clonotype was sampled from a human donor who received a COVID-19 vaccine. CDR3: CASSPQLAVKETQYF. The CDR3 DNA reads TGCGCCAGCAGCCCGCAGCTCGCGGTGAAAGAGACCCAGTACTTC.